Listed below are T cell receptor beta chains from one sample, sequenced in a study of T-cell memory formation after mild COVID-19. TCRdb reanalysed the 5' RACE reads using MiXCR and keeps one entry per CDR3 protein. Among a few hundred thousand distinct CDR3 sequences listed, 20% to 30% were seen once. Sample: PBMCs or a T cell subset sorted from them (not recorded which). The receptors here all came from an adult woman who had mild COVID-19 (a few samples of this study predate the infection). Cell type and time point are not known. The CDR3 runs from the conserved cysteine through the conserved F or W. Each record gives: V gene, J gene, clone size, D gene, CDR3 DNA, CDR3 protein. A D gene is named only where the DNA matches it firmly. Size tells how often a clone was seen (once, few, many) or the class of an expanded clone, and some rows leave it out.

>TRBV4-1|TRBJ2-7|.|TRBD1
TGCGCCAGCAGCCGCCGACAGGGGCAAACCCCCTACGAGCAGTACTTC
CASSRRQGQTPYEQYF
>TRBV11-2|TRBJ2-7|.|TRBD2
TGTGCCAGCAGCCTCAATGGGGGGGACGAGCAGTACTTC
CASSLNGGDEQYF
>TRBV7-9|TRBJ2-1|.|TRBD2
TGTGCCAGCAGCCCCCGACGAAGCGGGAGGTTAAATGAGCAGTTCTTC
CASSPRRSGRLNEQFF
>TRBV20-1|TRBJ2-5|few|TRBD2
TGCAGTGCTAGCTCCGGGACTAGCGGTTACCAAGAGACCCAGTACTTC
CSASSGTSGYQETQYF
>TRBV24-1|TRBJ1-2|few|.
TGTGCCACCAGTGACCCCGGAGGTCAACAGGGCTATGGCTACACCTTC
CATSDPGGQQGYGYTF
>TRBV5-1|TRBJ2-2|.|.
TGCGCCAGCAGCTTGGTCGCTCGGGGAACCGGGGAGCTGTTTTTT
CASSLVARGTGELFF
>TRBV7-2|TRBJ2-7|.|TRBD1
TGTGCCAGCAGCTTAGCGGGGGACAGTCTTTACGAGCAGTACTTC
CASSLAGDSLYEQYF
>TRBV3-1|TRBJ1-1|.|.
TGTGCCAGCAGCCAAGAGTATCGGGGTCGGGCTTTCTTT
CASSQEYRGRAFF
>TRBV5-1|TRBJ2-2|.|.
TGCGCCAGCAGCTTGGACCCCGCTCACCCGATCACCGGGGAGCTGTTTTTT
CASSLDPAHPITGELFF
>TRBV6-4|TRBJ2-3|.|TRBD1
TGTGCCAGCAGTGACTCGACAGGGGGGGGAGATACGCAGTATTTT
CASSDSTGGGDTQYF
>TRBV11-3|TRBJ2-1|.|.
TGTGCCAGCAGCCCAAAGGGGCGGTTATCCTACAATGAGCAGTTCTTC
CASSPKGRLSYNEQFF
>TRBV4-1|TRBJ2-3|.|TRBD2
TGCGCCAGCAGCCAAGTCCTAGCGGGGCTAGATACGCAGTATTTT
CASSQVLAGLDTQYF
>TRBV19|TRBJ2-1|.|.
TGTGCCAGTAGTATGAGCGACTACAATGAGCAGTTCTTC
CASSMSDYNEQFF
>TRBV4-2|TRBJ2-1|.|TRBD2
TGTGCCAGCAGCCCAGGAATTGTAGCGGGAGAGTACAATGAGCAGTTCTTC
CASSPGIVAGEYNEQFF
>TRBV15|TRBJ1-1|.|TRBD1
TGTGCCACCAGCAAAGGACAGGGGGCTTTGGAAGCTTTCTTT
CATSKGQGALEAFF
>TRBV7-9|TRBJ2-1|.|TRBD2
TGTGCCAGCGGCTTAGCGCAGGGGACTAGCGGGAGTGATGAGCAGTTCTTC
CASGLAQGTSGSDEQFF
>TRBV20-1|TRBJ2-3|few|.
TGCAGTGCTAGAGATGGCCTCACCGGGGCAGCTACGCAGTATTTT
CSARDGLTGAATQYF
>TRBV2|TRBJ2-1|.|.
TGTGCCAGCAGTGAGGGTACTTACAATGAGCAGTTCTTC
CASSEGTYNEQFF
>TRBV20-1|TRBJ2-1|.|TRBD2
TGCAGTGCCTTATTATTAGCGGGAGAAGGGTACAATGAGCAGTTCTTC
CSALLLAGEGYNEQFF
>TRBV4-1|TRBJ2-2|.|.
TGCGCCAGCAGCGTGGACCGGAACACCGGGGAGCTGTTTTTT
CASSVDRNTGELFF
>TRBV9|TRBJ2-1|.|.
TGTGCCAGCAGCCCCCAGGGCCGAGGAAATGAGCAGTTCTTC
CASSPQGRGNEQFF
>TRBV15|TRBJ2-3|.|TRBD2
TGTGCCACCAGCCCTCTAGCGGGAGCTGGAGATACGCAGTATTTT
CATSPLAGAGDTQYF
>TRBV7-2|TRBJ2-7|few|.
TGTGCCAGCAGCCTGTATGGGAAGTCCTACGAGCAGTACTTC
CASSLYGKSYEQYF
>TRBV30|TRBJ1-3|.|TRBD1
TGTGCCTGGCGTAAACAGGGGGCGGGAGGAAACACCATATATTTT
CAWRKQGAGGNTIYF
>TRBV6-2/TRBV6-3|TRBJ2-3|.|TRBD2
TGTGCCAGAAAGGGACTAGCCCCTAGCACAGATACGCAGTATTTT
CARKGLAPSTDTQYF
>TRBV5-1|TRBJ2-7|.|.
TGCGCCAGCAGCTTAGGGGGTGACTACTACGAGCAGTACTTC
CASSLGGDYYEQYF
>TRBV9|TRBJ2-5|few|.
TGTGCCAGCAGCGTACAGGTGGAATCAGAGACCCAGTACTTC
CASSVQVESETQYF
>TRBV10-3|TRBJ1-3|.|.
TGTGCCATCAGTGGCTCTGGAAACACCATATATTTT
CAISGSGNTIYF
>TRBV11-2|TRBJ2-7|few|TRBD1
TGTGCCAGCAGCTTAGCCGACAGGGGCTCCAACGAGCAGTACTTC
CASSLADRGSNEQYF
>TRBV6-5|TRBJ1-4|.|.
TGTGCCAGCAGTTACACGGGGCGCGGTGAAAAACTGTTTTTT
CASSYTGRGEKLFF
>TRBV7-8|TRBJ2-7|few|.
TGTGCCAGCAGTCATACGGCAGGCCCACCTTCCTACGAGCAGTACTTC
CASSHTAGPPSYEQYF
>TRBV6-1|TRBJ2-1|.|TRBD1
TGTGCCGGGGGACAGGACACCTCCTACAATGAGCAGTTCTTC
CAGGQDTSYNEQFF
>TRBV4-1|TRBJ2-7|few|.
TGCGCCAGCAGCCAAGATCAGAGTACACCCACCTACGAGCAGTACTTC
CASSQDQSTPTYEQYF
>TRBV29-1|TRBJ2-3|few|TRBD2
TGCAGCCTCAATCGACTAGCGGGGCACACAGATACGCAGTATTTT
CSLNRLAGHTDTQYF
>TRBV7-3|TRBJ1-2|.|.
TGTGCCAGCAGCTTAGACAGTTTTAACTATGGCTACACCTTC
CASSLDSFNYGYTF
>TRBV7-9|TRBJ1-1|.|.
TGTGCCAGCAGACCCAGGTCGGGCGACACTGAAGCTTTCTTT
CASRPRSGDTEAFF
>TRBV30|TRBJ2-2|few|.
TGTGCCATTTTGGCCAGGCGGACCGGGGAGCTGTTTTTT
CAILARRTGELFF
>TRBV19|TRBJ2-1|.|TRBD2
TGTGCCAGTAGTATAAGGGCTAGCGGGAGGGCCGATGAGCAGTTCTTC
CASSIRASGRADEQFF
>TRBV6-6|TRBJ1-4|.|.
TGTGCCAGCAGGGACAGAAATGAAAAACTGTTTTTT
CASRDRNEKLFF
>TRBV6-5|TRBJ2-1|.|TRBD2
TGTGCCAGCGGACTAGCGGGAGAGTCCTACAATGAGCAGTTCTTC
CASGLAGESYNEQFF
>TRBV28|TRBJ2-3|.|TRBD1
TGTGCCAGCAGCCTAGGCACAGGGGTCCCCACAGATACGCAGTATTTT
CASSLGTGVPTDTQYF
>TRBV6-5|TRBJ1-2|many|TRBD1
TGTGCCACGGGGTACCCACCGGCGGGACAGGGTCATGGCTACACCTTC
CATGYPPAGQGHGYTF
>TRBV7-2|TRBJ1-1|few|.
TGTGCCAGCAGCTTAGCCGGGGGGGCCATGAACACTGAAGCTTTCTTT
CASSLAGGAMNTEAFF
>TRBV25-1|TRBJ1-3|.|.
TGTGCCAGCACCGGGTTAGGATCAAACACCATATATTTT
CASTGLGSNTIYF
>TRBV5-1|TRBJ2-2|few|.
TGCGCCAGCAGCTTGGAGTCCCGGGGAACCGGGGAGCTGTTTTTT
CASSLESRGTGELFF
>TRBV20-1|TRBJ1-5|.|.
TGCAGTGCGACATCTACAGGGAATCAGCCCCAGCATTTT
CSATSTGNQPQHF
>TRBV5-1|TRBJ2-3|.|.
TGCGCCAGCAGCTTACCAGAAGGAGATACGCAGTATTTT
CASSLPEGDTQYF
>TRBV5-5|TRBJ2-3|.|TRBD2
TGTGCCAGCAGCTCGGGGGGGCAGGGAGATACGCAGTATTTT
CASSSGGQGDTQYF
>TRBV4-2|TRBJ2-5|few|TRBD1
TGTGCCAGCAGCCAACTCAACCCGGGACAGGGAGGGGAGACCCAGTACTTC
CASSQLNPGQGGETQYF
>TRBV9|TRBJ2-1|.|TRBD1
TGTGCCAGCAGCGTCTGGGGACAGGGAGGCAATGAGCAGTTCTTC
CASSVWGQGGNEQFF
>TRBV9|TRBJ1-5|few|.
TGTGCCAGCAGCGTAACGGGGGATGGCGGTCAGCCCCAGCATTTT
CASSVTGDGGQPQHF
>TRBV20-1|TRBJ2-1|.|.
TGCAGTGCTAGAGTTAAGGGGAACAGCAATGAGCAGTTCTTC
CSARVKGNSNEQFF
>TRBV9|TRBJ2-1|few|.
TGTGCCAGCAGCGTAGCTTACGTTGGGGGTTATGAGCAGTTCTTC
CASSVAYVGGYEQFF
>TRBV23-1|TRBJ2-7|many|.
TGCGCCAGCAGTCAATCCCGGGGCCCCTACGAGCAGTACTTC
CASSQSRGPYEQYF
>TRBV11-3|TRBJ2-3|few|TRBD2
TGTGCCAGCAGCACACCATCCAGCGGGAGGCGGATGGGGGATACGCAGTATTTT
CASSTPSSGRRMGDTQYF